This TCR beta chain was identified in a study of cytomegalovirus exposure and HLA in healthy donors. About this clone: Its antigen is currently unknown.

In the PCR, 60 Vbeta and 13 Jbeta primers were used. Profiling relied on immunoSEQ multiplex PCR, and the TCRdb table lists in-frame clones only, not all of them. The sample shows approximately 210,000 clones, around 86% of them seen only once. Study-wide results and caveats: In a later analysis, compared with equally common non-associated chains, HLA-associated beta chains were more expanded.

The donors (healthy individuals) were bone marrow donors. Sequencing used PBMCs. The clonotype originates from a woman between 18 and 29 years old in good health and CMV-seronegative.

CDR3 nucleotide sequence: TGTGCCAGCAGCTTGGTCTACCAAACCTACAATGAGCAGTTCTTC. It translates to CASSLVYQTYNEQFF. This chain joins TRBV5-5 and TRBJ2-1; no clear D gene. The ends were cut back, 0 bases at V and 2 bases at J, with 9 bases in the middle. This CDR3 region has 15 residues. Germline V CDR1 and CDR2: SGHKS, YYEKEE (reference sequence).